These T cell receptor beta chains were read from a single sample in a study of blood T cell repertoires in COVID-19. Some clones are missing from TCRdb's copy, which holds only in-frame ones; the method was immunoSEQ multiplex PCR. Of some 180,000 clones detected, roughly 80% appear once; the ten largest clones hold 12%. Specimen: peripheral blood. Source of these receptors: an elderly woman with COVID-19, enrolled during active disease. The CDR3 runs from the conserved cysteine through the conserved F or W. Fields, in order: D gene, J gene, clone size, V gene, CDR3 DNA, CDR3 protein. D genes are given only for firm matches. Clone size is stated in some rows and not others, as once, few, many or a class when expanded.

TRBD1 | TRBJ1-1 | . | TRBV19 | TGTGCCAGTAGCCGACAGGGGACGGAAGCTTTCTTT | CASSRQGTEAFF
TRBD2 | TRBJ2-5 | . | TRBV29-1 | TGCAGCGGAACAGCGGGAGCGGAGACCCAGTACTTC | CSGTAGAETQYF
TRBD2 | TRBJ2-1 | . | TRBV24-1 | TGTGCCACCAGTGATTTTGGGGGGGATGAGCAGTTCTTC | CATSDFGGDEQFF
. | TRBJ2-1 | once | TRBV2 | TGTGCCAGCAGTTATTACAATGAGCAGTTCTTC | CASSYYNEQFF
TRBD1 | TRBJ2-2 | . | TRBV2 | TGTGCCAGCCGATACGACAGGGCAGCCGGGGAGCTGTTTTTT | CASRYDRAAGELFF
. | TRBJ1-6 | few | TRBV30 | TGTGCCTGGAGAGATTGGGGGGGCGGTTCACCCCTCCACTTT | CAWRDWGGGSPLHF
. | TRBJ1-2 | . | TRBV6-1 | TGTGCCAGCAGTGAAATCAGCTATGGCTACACCTTC | CASSEISYGYTF
. | TRBJ1-4 | . | TRBV2 | TGTGCCAGCAGTCCGTCTACAACTAATGAAAAACTGTTTTTT | CASSPSTTNEKLFF
TRBD1 | TRBJ2-5 | . | TRBV6-6 | TGTGCCAGCAGTATAACAGGGGGCGGGGAGACCCAGTACTTC | CASSITGGGETQYF
TRBD1 | TRBJ2-7 | many | TRBV5-5 | TGTGCCAGCAGCTCGAGACAGGGGGCCTACGAGCAGTACTTC | CASSSRQGAYEQYF
TRBD2 | TRBJ2-5 | . | TRBV6-5 | TGTGCCAGCAGTTCCTCCCTAGCGGGGGGGCCAGAGACCCAGTACTTC | CASSSSLAGGPETQYF
. | TRBJ2-7 | . | TRBV7-9 | TGTGCCAGCAGCTTGCCTAGGTCGGTCGAGCAGTACTTC | CASSLPRSVEQYF
TRBD1 | TRBJ2-1 | once | TRBV20-1 | TGCAGTGCTAGTGGGGACAGAGACAATGAGCAGTTCTTC | CSASGDRDNEQFF
. | TRBJ2-7 | . | TRBV11-3 | TGTGCCAGCAGCTCCTTATACGGGGGTGAGGGCTACGAGCAGTACTTC | CASSSLYGGEGYEQYF
TRBD1 | TRBJ1-4 | . | TRBV5-1 | TGCGCCAGCAGCCGACAGGGGGCTGATGAAAAACTGTTTTTT | CASSRQGADEKLFF
TRBD1 | TRBJ1-6 | . | TRBV4-1 | TGCGCCAGCAGCCGTCCGGGACAGGGTTATAATTCACCCCTCCACTTT | CASSRPGQGYNSPLHF
TRBD1 | TRBJ1-3 | . | TRBV18 | TGTGCCAGCTCAACATCAACAGGGGTGCGAAACACCATATATTTT | CASSTSTGVRNTIYF
TRBD2 | TRBJ2-5 | once | TRBV29-1 | TGCAGCGTCGACAGCGGGGGGGGAGAGACCCAGTACTTC | CSVDSGGGETQYF
. | TRBJ1-2 | . | TRBV7-9 | TGTGCCAGCAGCCATCAGGGCTACTATGGCTACACCTTC | CASSHQGYYGYTF
TRBD1 | TRBJ1-2 | . | TRBV29-1 | TGCAGCTCTCGCCGGGACAGGGATGACTATGGCTACACCTTC | CSSRRDRDDYGYTF
. | TRBJ2-7 | . | TRBV5-4 | TGTGCCAGCAGCTTGGCCGGTCGCACCTACGAGCAGTACTTC | CASSLAGRTYEQYF
TRBD2 | TRBJ2-1 | . | TRBV27 | TGTGCCAGCAGTTTATTTGCGGGAGGTCGCTACAATGAGCAGTTCTTC | CASSLFAGGRYNEQFF
TRBD1 | TRBJ1-4 | . | TRBV6-6 | TGTGCCAGCAGTTCGGACAGGGGACTTAATGAAAAACTGTTTTTT | CASSSDRGLNEKLFF
TRBD2 | TRBJ2-3 | . | TRBV29-1 | TGCAGCTTCTGGACTAGCGGGAGCACAGATACGCAGTATTTT | CSFWTSGSTDTQYF
. | TRBJ2-7 | . | TRBV30 | TGTGCCTGGAGTGTAGACAATCCCAGCGAGCAGTACTTC | CAWSVDNPSEQYF
. | TRBJ2-1 | . | TRBV11-3 | TGTGCCAGCAGCTTAGATAGGGGGGGGAGGGAGTACAATGAGCAGTTCTTC | CASSLDRGGREYNEQFF
. | TRBJ2-3 | few | TRBV21-1 | TGTGCCAGCAGCAAAGGACAGGAAGCAGATACGCAGTATTTT | CASSKGQEADTQYF
. | TRBJ2-7 | . | TRBV2 | TGTGCCAGAGTACGGCTAGTCGGCTACGAGCAGTACTTC | CARVRLVGYEQYF
. | TRBJ2-5 | . | TRBV24-1 | TGTGCCACCAGTGAGGCAGGGATCCAAGAGACCCAGTACTTC | CATSEAGIQETQYF
. | TRBJ2-7 | few | TRBV6-5 | TGTGCCAGCAGTTATTGGGACTTGGGCGAGCAGTACTTC | CASSYWDLGEQYF
TRBD2 | TRBJ2-1 | . | TRBV7-2 | TGTGCCAGCAGCTTAGCCGGGGGGGCAACCTACAATGAGCAGTTCTTC | CASSLAGGATYNEQFF
. | TRBJ2-5 | . | TRBV4-1 | TGCGCCAGCAGCCAAGACAGGGGTCAAGAGACCCAGTACTTC | CASSQDRGQETQYF
TRBD2 | TRBJ2-1 | . | TRBV7-2 | TGTGCCAGCAGCTTAGCTCGGTTCGGGGGACTAGCACAGTTCTTC | CASSLARFGGLAQFF
TRBD2 | TRBJ2-5 | . | TRBV7-8 | TGTGCCAGCAGCCCTTCAAGCGGGAGGGTCCGGGGGACCCAGTACTTC | CASSPSSGRVRGTQYF
TRBD1 | TRBJ1-2 | . | TRBV5-4 | TGTGCCAGCAGCTTGGGGGGACAGGGAATCTATGGCTACACCTTC | CASSLGGQGIYGYTF
. | TRBJ1-1 | . | TRBV15 | TGTGCCACCACCCCCCGCCGGGTAGGAAAGAACACTGAAGCTTTCTTT | CATTPRRVGKNTEAFF
. | TRBJ1-4 | . | TRBV19 | TGTGCCAGTAGTTGGGGCGTGGGGCCCGGAAAACTGTTTTTT | CASSWGVGPGKLFF
TRBD2 | TRBJ2-4 | . | TRBV5-3 | TGTGCCAGAAGCTTGGCGGGACTAGGAGGGCAAAACATTCAGTACTTC | CARSLAGLGGQNIQYF
. | TRBJ2-5 | . | TRBV19 | TGTGCCAGTAGTACCGGGACACTCCAAGAGACCCAGTACTTC | CASSTGTLQETQYF
. | TRBJ1-5 | . | TRBV12-3/TRBV12-4 | TGTGCCAGCAGTTTAGGGTTCCAGGAACCCCAGCATTTT | CASSLGFQEPQHF
TRBD2 | TRBJ2-3 | . | TRBV27 | TGTGCCAGCAGTTTATCGAGCGGGAGGACAGATACGCAGTATTTT | CASSLSSGRTDTQYF
. | TRBJ1-5 | . | TRBV19 | TGTGCCAGTCAGGTTAGCAATCAGCCCCAGCATTTT | CASQVSNQPQHF
TRBD1 | TRBJ1-1 | . | TRBV19 | TGTGCCAGTAGTATACAGGGGGCGAACACTGAAGCTTTCTTT | CASSIQGANTEAFF
. | TRBJ2-2 | few | TRBV7-3 | TGTGCCAGCAGCTCGACAGGCGGAGTAAACACCGGGGAGCTGTTTTTT | CASSSTGGVNTGELFF
TRBD1 | TRBJ1-6 | few | TRBV7-8 | TGTGCCAGCAGCCAAACCGGGACAGGGATCAGTTCACCCCTCCACTTT | CASSQTGTGISSPLHF
. | TRBJ2-5 | . | TRBV4-3 | TGCGCCAGCAGCCAGGGTCTAGCGGAGACCCAGTACTTC | CASSQGLAETQYF
. | TRBJ1-2 | . | TRBV19 | TGTGCCAGTAGGAGGCTGTCTTATGGCTACACCTTC | CASRRLSYGYTF
. | TRBJ2-7 | . | TRBV2 | TGTGCCAGCAGTGAAATGGCTAGCTGGGTACGCGAGCAGTACTTC | CASSEMASWVREQYF
. | TRBJ2-7 | . | TRBV5-1 | TGCGCCAGCAGCTCGGCAGGACTAACCTACGAGCAGTACTTC | CASSSAGLTYEQYF
TRBD1 | TRBJ2-7 | . | TRBV19 | TGTGCCAGTAGTGGGGGGACAGGGGAGGTTGGTCGGTACTACGAGCAGTACTTC | CASSGGTGEVGRYYEQYF
. | TRBJ1-2 | few | TRBV5-4 | TGTGCCAGCAGCGTTCCGGGACAAAACTATGGCTACACCTTC | CASSVPGQNYGYTF
. | TRBJ2-7 | . | TRBV7-8 | TGTGCCAGCAGTACGCGCCGGGACTCCACCCCAGGGGAGCAGTACTTC | CASSTRRDSTPGEQYF